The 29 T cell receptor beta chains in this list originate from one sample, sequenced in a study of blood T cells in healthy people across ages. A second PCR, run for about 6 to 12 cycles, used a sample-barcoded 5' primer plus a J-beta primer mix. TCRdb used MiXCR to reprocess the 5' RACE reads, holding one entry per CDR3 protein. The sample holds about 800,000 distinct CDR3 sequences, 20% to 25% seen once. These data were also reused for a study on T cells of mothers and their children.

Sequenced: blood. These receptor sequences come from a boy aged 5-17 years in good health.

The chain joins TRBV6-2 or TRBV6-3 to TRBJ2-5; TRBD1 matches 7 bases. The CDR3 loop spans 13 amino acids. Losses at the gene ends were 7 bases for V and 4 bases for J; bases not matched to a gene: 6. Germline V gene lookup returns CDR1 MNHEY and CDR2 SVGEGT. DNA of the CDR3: TGTGCCAGCAAGAAGACAGGGAGAGAGACCCAGTACTTC. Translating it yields CASKKTGRETQYF.

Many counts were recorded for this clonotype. Here the CDR3 reads CASSAVGDTDTQYF. CDR3 DNA sequence: TGTGCCAGCAGTGCTGTGGGAGACACAGATACGCAGTATTTT. The chain recombines TRBV6-4 with TRBJ2-3; a possible D gene is TRBD2 (5 bases). V was shortened by 4 bases and J by 2 bases, with 10 bases between the two germline ends. The CDR3 runs 14 residues. Germline CDR1 and CDR2: MRHNA and SNTAGT.

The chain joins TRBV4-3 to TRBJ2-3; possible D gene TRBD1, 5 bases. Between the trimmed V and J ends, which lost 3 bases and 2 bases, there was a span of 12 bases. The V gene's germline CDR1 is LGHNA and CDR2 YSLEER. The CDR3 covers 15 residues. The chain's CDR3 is CASSHGGHNTDTQYF. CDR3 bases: TGCGCCAGCAGCCATGGCGGACATAACACAGATACGCAGTATTTT.

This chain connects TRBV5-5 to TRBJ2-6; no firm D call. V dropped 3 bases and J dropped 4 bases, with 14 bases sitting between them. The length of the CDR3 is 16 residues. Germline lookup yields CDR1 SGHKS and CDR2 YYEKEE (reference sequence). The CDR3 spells CASSSNLGAGANVLTF. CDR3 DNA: TGTGCCAGCAGCTCGAACCTAGGCGCAGGGGCCAACGTCCTGACTTTC.

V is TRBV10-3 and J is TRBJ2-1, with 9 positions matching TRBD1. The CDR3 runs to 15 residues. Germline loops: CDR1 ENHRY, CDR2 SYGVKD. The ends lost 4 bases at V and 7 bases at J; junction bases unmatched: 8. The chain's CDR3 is CAISGPGQGGNEQFF. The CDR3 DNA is TGTGCCATCAGTGGACCGGGACAGGGAGGGAATGAGCAGTTCTTC.

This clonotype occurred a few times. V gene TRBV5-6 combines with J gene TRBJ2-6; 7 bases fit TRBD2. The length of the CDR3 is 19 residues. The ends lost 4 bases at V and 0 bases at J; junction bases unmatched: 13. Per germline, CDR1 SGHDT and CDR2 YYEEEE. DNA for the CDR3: TGTGCCAGCAGCCAAAGAGCGGGACGGTTGATCTCTGGGGCCAACGTCCTGACTTTC. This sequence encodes CASSQRAGRLISGANVLTF. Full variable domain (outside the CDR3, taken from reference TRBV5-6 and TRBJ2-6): DAGVTQSPTHLIKTRGQQVTLRCSPKSGHDTVSWYQQALGQGPQFIFQYYEEEERQRGNFPDRFSGHQFPNYSSELNVNALLLGDSALYLCASSQRAGRLISGANVLTFGAGSRLTVL.

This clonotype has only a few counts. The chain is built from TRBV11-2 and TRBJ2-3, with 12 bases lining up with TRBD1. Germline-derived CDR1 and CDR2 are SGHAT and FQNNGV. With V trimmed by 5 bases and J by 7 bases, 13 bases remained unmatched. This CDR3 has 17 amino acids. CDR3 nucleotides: TGTGCCAGCAGCGTACTTCCGGGACAGGGGGCAATGTATACGCAGTATTTT. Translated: CASSVLPGQGAMYTQYF.

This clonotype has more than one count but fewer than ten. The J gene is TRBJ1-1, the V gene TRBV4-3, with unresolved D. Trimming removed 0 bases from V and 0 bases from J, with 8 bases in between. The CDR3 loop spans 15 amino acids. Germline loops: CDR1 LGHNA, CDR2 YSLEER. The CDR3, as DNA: TGCGCCAGCAGCCAAGAGGTCCAGCTGAACACTGAAGCTTTCTTT. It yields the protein CASSQEVQLNTEAFF.

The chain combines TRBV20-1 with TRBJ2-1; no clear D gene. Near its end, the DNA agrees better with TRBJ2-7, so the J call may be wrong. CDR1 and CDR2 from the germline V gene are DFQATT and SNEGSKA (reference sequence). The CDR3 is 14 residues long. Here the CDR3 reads CSASSVSETYEQYF. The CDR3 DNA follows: TGCAGTGCTAGCAGTGTCAGCGAGACCTACGAGCAGTACTTC.

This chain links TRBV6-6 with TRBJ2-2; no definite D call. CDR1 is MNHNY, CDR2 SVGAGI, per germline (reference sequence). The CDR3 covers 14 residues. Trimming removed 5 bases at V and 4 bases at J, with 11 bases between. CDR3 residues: CASSVPGPTGELFF. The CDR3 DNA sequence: TGTGCCAGCAGTGTGCCGGGTCCCACCGGGGAGCTGTTTTTT.

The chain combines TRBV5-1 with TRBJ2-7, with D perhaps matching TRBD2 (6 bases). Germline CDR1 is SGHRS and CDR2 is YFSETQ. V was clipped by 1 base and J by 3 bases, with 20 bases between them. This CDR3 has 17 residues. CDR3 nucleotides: TGCGCCAGCAGCTTGAGACGGGGGATGGCGGGGTTCTACGAGCAGTACTTC. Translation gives CASSLRRGMAGFYEQYF.

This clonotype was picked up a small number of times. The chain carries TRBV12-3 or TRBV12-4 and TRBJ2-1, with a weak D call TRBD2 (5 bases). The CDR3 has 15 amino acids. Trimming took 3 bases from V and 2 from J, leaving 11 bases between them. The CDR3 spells CASSFGGSTYNEQFF. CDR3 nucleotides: TGTGCCAGCAGTTTCGGCGGGTCCACCTACAATGAGCAGTTCTTC.

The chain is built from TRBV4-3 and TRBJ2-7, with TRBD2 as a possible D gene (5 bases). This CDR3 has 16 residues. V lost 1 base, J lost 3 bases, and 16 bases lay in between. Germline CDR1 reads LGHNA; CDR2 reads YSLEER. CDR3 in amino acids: CASSQGREVSGYEQYF. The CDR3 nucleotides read TGCGCCAGCAGCCAAGGTCGGGAAGTATCTGGCTACGAGCAGTACTTC.

The CDR3 nucleotides are TGCGCCAGTACGGACCCCGGTGGGCCTCAGTTTTTT. It is translated as CASTDPGGPQFF. The V call is TRBV10-2, the J call TRBJ1-4; D gene unclear. Trimming left V 9 bases short and J 16 bases short, with 21 bases between. The CDR3 length is 12 residues. Germline CDR1 WSHSY, CDR2 SAAADI.

The DNA of the CDR3 is TGTGCCAGCAGTTACACTTCCACCACGGGACAACCCTACAATGAGCAGTTCTTC. Protein: CASSYTSTTGQPYNEQFF. V is TRBV6-5 and J is TRBJ2-5; perhaps TRBD1 as D (6 bases). TRBJ2-1 explains the end of the DNA better; the J call may be wrong. CDR3 length: 18 amino acids. Germline V gene data show CDR1 as MNHEY and CDR2 as SVGAGI.

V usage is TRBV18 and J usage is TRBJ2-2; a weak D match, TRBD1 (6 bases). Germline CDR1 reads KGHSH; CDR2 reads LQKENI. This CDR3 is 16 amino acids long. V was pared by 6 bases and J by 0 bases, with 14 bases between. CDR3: CASSARQDANTGELFF. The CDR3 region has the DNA TGTGCCAGCTCCGCCCGACAGGACGCGAACACCGGGGAGCTGTTTTTT.

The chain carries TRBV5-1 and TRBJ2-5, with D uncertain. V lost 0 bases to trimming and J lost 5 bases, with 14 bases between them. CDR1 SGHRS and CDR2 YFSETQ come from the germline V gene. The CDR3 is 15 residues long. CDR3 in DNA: TGCGCCAGCAGCTTGGGGTTGCAGGTTTGGGAGACCCAGTACTTC. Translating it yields CASSLGLQVWETQYF.

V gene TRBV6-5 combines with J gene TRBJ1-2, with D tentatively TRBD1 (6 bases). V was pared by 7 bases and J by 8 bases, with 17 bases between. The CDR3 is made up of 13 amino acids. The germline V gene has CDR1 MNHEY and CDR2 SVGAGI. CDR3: CASKRGQGLGYTF. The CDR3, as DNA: TGTGCCAGCAAGCGAGGTCAGGGGTTGGGCTACACCTTC.

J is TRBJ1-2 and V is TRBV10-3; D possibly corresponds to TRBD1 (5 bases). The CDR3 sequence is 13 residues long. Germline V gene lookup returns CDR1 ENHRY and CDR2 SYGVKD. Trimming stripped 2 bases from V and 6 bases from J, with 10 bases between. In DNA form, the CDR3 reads TGTGCCATCAGTGAGGCCGGGACCGATGGCTACACCTTC. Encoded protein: CAISEAGTDGYTF.

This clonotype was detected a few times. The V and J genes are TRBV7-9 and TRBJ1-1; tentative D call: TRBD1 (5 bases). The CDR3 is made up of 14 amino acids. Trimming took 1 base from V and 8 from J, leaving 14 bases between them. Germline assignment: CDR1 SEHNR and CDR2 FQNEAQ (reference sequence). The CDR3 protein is CASSLGGGTPEAFF. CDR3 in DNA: TGTGCCAGCAGCTTAGGGGGCGGGACGCCGGAAGCTTTCTTT.

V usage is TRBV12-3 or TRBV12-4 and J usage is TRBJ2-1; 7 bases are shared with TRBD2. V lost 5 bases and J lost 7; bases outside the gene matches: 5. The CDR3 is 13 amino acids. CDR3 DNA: TGTGCCAGCAGTGGGTCGCGGGGGAATGAGCAGTTCTTC. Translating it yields CASSGSRGNEQFF.

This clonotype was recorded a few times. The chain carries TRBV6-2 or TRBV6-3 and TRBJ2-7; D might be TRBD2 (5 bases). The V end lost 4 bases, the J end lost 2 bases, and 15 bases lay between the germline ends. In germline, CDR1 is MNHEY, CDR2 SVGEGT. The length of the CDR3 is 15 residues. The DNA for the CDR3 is TGTGCCAGCAGTTTCCGGGAAGAGCGGACCTACGAGCAGTACTTC. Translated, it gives CASSFREERTYEQYF.

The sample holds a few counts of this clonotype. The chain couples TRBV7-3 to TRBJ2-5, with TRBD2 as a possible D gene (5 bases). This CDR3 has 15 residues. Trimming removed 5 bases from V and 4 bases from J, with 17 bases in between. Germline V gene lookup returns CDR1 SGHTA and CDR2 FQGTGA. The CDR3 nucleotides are TGTGCCAGCAGCCCCTCGGCGGGCTCTCTAGAGACCCAGTACTTC. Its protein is CASSPSAGSLETQYF.

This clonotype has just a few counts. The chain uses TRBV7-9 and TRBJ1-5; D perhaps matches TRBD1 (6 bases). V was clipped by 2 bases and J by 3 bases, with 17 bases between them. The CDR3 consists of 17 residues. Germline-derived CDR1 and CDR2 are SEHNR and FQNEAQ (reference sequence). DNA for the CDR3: TGTGCCAGCAGCTTATTCGGGCAGGGGCTAGTCAATCAGCCCCAGCATTTT. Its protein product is CASSLFGQGLVNQPQHF.

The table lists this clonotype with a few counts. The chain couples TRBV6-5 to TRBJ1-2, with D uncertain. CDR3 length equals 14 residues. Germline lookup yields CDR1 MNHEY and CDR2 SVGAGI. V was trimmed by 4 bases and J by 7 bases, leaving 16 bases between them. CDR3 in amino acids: CASSSRSPGGGYTF. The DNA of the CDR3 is TGTGCCAGCAGTTCACGCAGTCCTGGAGGTGGCTACACCTTC.

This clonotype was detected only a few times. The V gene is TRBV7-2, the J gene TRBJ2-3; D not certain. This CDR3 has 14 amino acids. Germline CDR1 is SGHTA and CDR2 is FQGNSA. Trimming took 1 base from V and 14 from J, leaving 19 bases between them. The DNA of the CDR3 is TGTGCCAGCAGCTTAGGAGGTCAAGGGCCCTTTCCGTATTTT. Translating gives CASSLGGQGPFPYF.

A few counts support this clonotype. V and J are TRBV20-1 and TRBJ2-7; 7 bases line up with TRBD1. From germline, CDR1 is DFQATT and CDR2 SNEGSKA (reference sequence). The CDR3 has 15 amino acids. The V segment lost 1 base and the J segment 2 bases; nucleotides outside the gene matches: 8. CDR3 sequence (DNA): TGCAGTGCTAGAGGACTGAGGGGGACAGCCTACGAGCAGTACTTC. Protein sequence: CSARGLRGTAYEQYF.

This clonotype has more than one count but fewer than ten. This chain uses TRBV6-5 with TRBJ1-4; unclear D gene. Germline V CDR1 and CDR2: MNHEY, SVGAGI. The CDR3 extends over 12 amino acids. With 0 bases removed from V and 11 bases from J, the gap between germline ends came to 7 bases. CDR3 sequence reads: CASSYSGGKLFF. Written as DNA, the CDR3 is TGTGCCAGCAGTTACTCGGGAGGCAAACTGTTTTTT.

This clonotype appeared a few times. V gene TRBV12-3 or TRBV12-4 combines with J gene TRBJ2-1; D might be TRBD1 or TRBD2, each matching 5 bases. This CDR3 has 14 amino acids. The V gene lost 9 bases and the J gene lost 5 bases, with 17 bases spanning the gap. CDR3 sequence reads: CASQMGDLNNEQFF. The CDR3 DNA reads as TGTGCCAGTCAAATGGGGGACCTAAACAATGAGCAGTTCTTC.